Listed below are T cell receptor beta chains from one sample, sequenced in a study of T cell clones after liver transplantation. Method: immunoSEQ multiplex PCR; TCRdb's copy keeps in-frame clones and lacks some. The data contain approximately 11,000 clones, 70% to 75% of them seen just once; the ten biggest clones take up 24%. Sequenced material: CD4+ T cells from blood, taken 30 to 33 months after liver transplant. The receptor source for this set is a human patient who received a liver transplant. Among the T cells, some may be from the graft donor. Both conserved end residues are part of each CDR3. D genes are given only for firm matches. The size entry is marked missing in some rows and otherwise reads once, few, many or a size class.

.	TRBV11-1	.	TRBJ1-1	TGTGCCAGCAGCTTGAAGGCGCGGCACACTGAAGCTTTCTTT	CASSLKARHTEAFF
few	TRBV27	.	TRBJ2-3	TGTGCCAGCATGACGGACCTCACAGATACGCAGTATTTT	CASMTDLTDTQYF
.	TRBV19	.	TRBJ2-6	TGTGCCAGTAAGAGGGCTGGTGGGGCCAACGTCCTGACTTTC	CASKRAGGANVLTF
.	TRBV6-6	.	TRBJ2-3	TGTGCCAGCAGCCTCAGCACTAGCACAGATACGCAGTATTTT	CASSLSTSTDTQYF
.	TRBV10-3	.	TRBJ2-7	TGTGCCATCAGTGACCGAGGGGGGCAGCACTACTACGAGCAGTACTTC	CAISDRGGQHYYEQYF
once	TRBV9	.	TRBJ1-3	TGTGCCAGCAGTGGGGGTACCGGAAACACCATATATTTT	CASSGGTGNTIYF
.	TRBV29-1	TRBD1	TRBJ2-3	TGCAGCGTTACAGGGGGAAGCACAGATACGCAGTATTTT	CSVTGGSTDTQYF
.	TRBV5-4	TRBD1	TRBJ1-2	TGTGCCAGCAGCTTAGAGACAGGGGCTATCAGCGGCTACACCTTC	CASSLETGAISGYTF
.	TRBV5-1	TRBD1	TRBJ1-2	TGCGCCAGCAGCTTTGACAGGGGAAATCCTTATGGCTACACCTTC	CASSFDRGNPYGYTF
.	TRBV6-5	.	TRBJ1-3	TGTGCCAGCAGCGCCGGAAACACCATATATTTT	CASSAGNTIYF
.	TRBV25-1	.	TRBJ2-5	TGTGCCAGCAGTGAATTTGTGGAAGAGACCCAGTACTTC	CASSEFVEETQYF